The next 8 T cell receptor beta chains were all read from a single sample in a study of regulatory T cells in long-lasting Graves disease. Time point noted: newly diagnosed GD, antithyroid drugs for less than 3 months. RNA from PBMCs was the source of the TCR library. The authors built TCR beta libraries using iRepertoire HTBI primers and Arm-PCR of CDR3 regions. One entry per CDR3 protein, called by TCRdb with MiXCR from the multiplex PCR reads. The repertoire includes 440,000 or so distinct CDR3 sequences, about 15% of them detected once, and around a tenth sits in the top ten. The same sample was also used in a study of T cells in Graves' hyperthyroidism and ophthalmopathy.

Material: peripheral blood mononuclear cells (PBMCs), obtained at new diagnosis, from a patient treated with antithyroid drugs. The receptors were gathered from a woman under 40 with Graves disease.

V gene TRBV12-3 or TRBV12-4 combines with J gene TRBJ2-2; 11 bases are a match to TRBD2. The CDR3 totals 15 residues. The V gene end was trimmed by 6 bases and the J gene end by 6 bases; junction bases not matched to a gene: 6. DNA of the CDR3: TGTGCCAGCAGCCTCGGGACTAGCGGACCCGGGGAGCTGTTTTTT. Translating gives CASSLGTSGPGELFF.

The J gene is TRBJ1-4, the V gene TRBV5-1; 9 bases fit TRBD1. The length of the CDR3 is 15 residues. V lost 0 bases to trimming and J lost 8 bases; unmatched junction nucleotides: 5. Germline CDR1 is SGHRS and CDR2 is YFSETQ. CDR3 DNA sequence: TGCGCCAGCAGCTTGGAGACAGGGGGAAGGGAAAAACTGTTTTTT. Protein: CASSLETGGREKLFF. Full variable domain (missing parts from reference TRBV5-1 and TRBJ1-4): KAGVTQTPRYLIKTRGQQVTLSCSPISGHRSVSWYQQTPGQGLQFLFEYFSETQRNKGNFPGRFSGRQFSNSRSEMNVSTLELGDSALYLCASSLETGGREKLFFGSGTQLSVL.

In its sample, this clonotype was seen many times. The germline gene is not matched at one end of the junction; a read error may be the cause. The chain is built from TRBV6-5 and TRBJ2-7; unclear D gene. CDR1 and CDR2 (germline): MNHEY, SVGAGI. This CDR3 is built from 14 residues. For the CDR3, the DNA is TGTGCCAGCAGTTACTCGATCGGCAGCGAATTCGTGGCATTC. Translated, it gives CASSYSIGSEFVAF.

The chain joins TRBV7-9 to TRBJ1-1; D is possibly TRBD1 (6 bases). The CDR3 has 16 amino acids. The V gene lost 0 bases and the J gene lost 0 bases, with 11 bases spanning the gap. Germline loops: CDR1 SEHNR, CDR2 FQNEAQ (reference sequence). The CDR3 loop is CASSLARTVMNTEAFF. Here the CDR3 DNA reads TGTGCCAGCAGCTTAGCGAGGACAGTCATGAACACTGAAGCTTTCTTT.

This clonotype was detected many times. V gene TRBV27 combines with J gene TRBJ1-1, with D possibly being TRBD1 (6 bases). The germline CDR1 and CDR2 sequences are MNHEY and SMNVEV (reference sequence). CDR3 size: 13 residues. The V and J ends lost 8 bases and 7 bases respectively, with 17 bases between them. The CDR3: CASWGARGLEAFF. CDR3 coding DNA: TGTGCCAGCTGGGGGGCCAGAGGGCTTGAAGCTTTCTTT.

This clonotype was counted many times. The V and J genes are TRBV28 and TRBJ1-2; D is unclear. Deletions cut 5 bases from V and 4 bases from J, with 14 bases between. Germline V CDR1 and CDR2: MDHEN, SYDVKM. The CDR3 length is 14 residues. The CDR3 DNA reads TGTGCCAGCAGTCCTGGGTCACTGACCTATGGCTACACCTTC. This gives the protein CASSPGSLTYGYTF.

This clonotype was seen repeatedly, ten times or more. The J gene is TRBJ1-2, the V gene TRBV7-2; D is unresolved. V was trimmed by 7 bases and J by 6 bases, leaving 18 bases between them. This CDR3 region has 14 residues. The V gene's germline CDR1 is SGHTA and CDR2 FQGNSA. CDR3 loop: CASTTVGGRNGYTF. DNA of the CDR3: TGTGCCAGCACCACCGTAGGAGGGAGAAATGGCTACACCTTC.

This clonotype was seen a handful of times. The J gene is TRBJ1-1, the V gene TRBV19; D unresolved. Looked up from germline, CDR1 is LNHDA and CDR2 is SQIVND (reference sequence). The ends were cut back, 9 bases at V and 11 bases at J, with 22 bases in the middle. The CDR3 totals 13 residues. The DNA of the CDR3 is TGTGCCAGCACCCATGAATACCCGGAGGAGGCTTTCTTT. This codes for CASTHEYPEEAFF. Drawing the rest from reference TRBV19 and TRBJ1-1, the complete variable domain is DGGITQSPKYLFRKEGQNVTLSCEQNLNHDAMYWYRQDPGQGLRLIYYSQIVNDFQKGDIAEGYSVSREKKESFPLTVTSAQKNPTAFYLCASTHEYPEEAFFGQGTRLTVV.